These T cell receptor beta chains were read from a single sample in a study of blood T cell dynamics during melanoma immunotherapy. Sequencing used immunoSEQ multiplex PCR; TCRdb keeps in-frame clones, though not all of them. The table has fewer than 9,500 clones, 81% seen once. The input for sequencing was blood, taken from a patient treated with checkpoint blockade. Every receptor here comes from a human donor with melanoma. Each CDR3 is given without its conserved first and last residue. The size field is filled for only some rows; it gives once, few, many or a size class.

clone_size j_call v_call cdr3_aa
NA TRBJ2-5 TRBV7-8 ASSLALGGGGTQY
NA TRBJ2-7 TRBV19 ASSGEGRAGSYEQY
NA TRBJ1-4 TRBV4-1 ASSQDGTGDEKLF
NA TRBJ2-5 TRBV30 AWSPTRQPQETQY
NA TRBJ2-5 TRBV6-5 ASSYQRGGTQY
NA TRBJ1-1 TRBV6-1 ASGLTGGTEAF
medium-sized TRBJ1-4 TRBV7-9 ASSFGQGSNEKLF
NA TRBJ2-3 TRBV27 ASGERAYKTDTQY
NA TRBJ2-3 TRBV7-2 ASSSRTSGVSTDTQY
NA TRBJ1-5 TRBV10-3 AISESGTLTQPQH
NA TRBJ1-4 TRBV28 ASSIHEGRGEKLF
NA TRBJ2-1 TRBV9 ASSVEDYNEQF
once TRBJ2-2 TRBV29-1 SVAGSGELF
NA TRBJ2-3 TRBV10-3 AISDYRGLAGEASTDTQY
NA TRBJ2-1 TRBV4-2 ASSQGLAGAEGEQF
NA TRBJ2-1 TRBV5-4 ASSLGRANEQF